The rows below give T cell receptor beta chains drawn from one sample of a study of T-cell memory formation after mild COVID-19. MiXCR, run by TCRdb on the 5' RACE reads, gives a single entry per CDR3 protein. The data show about half a million distinct CDR3 sequences, with 15% to 20% seen just once and 12% held by the top ten. Sequencing was performed on PBMCs or a T cell subset sorted from them (not recorded which). The source is an adult woman who had mild COVID-19 (a few samples of this study predate the infection). Cell type and time point are not known. CDR3s include the opening cysteine and the closing phenylalanine or tryptophan. Each record gives: J gene, D gene, V gene, CDR3 protein. The D gene is left open where the match is weak.

j_call: TRBJ2-7
d_call: .
v_call: TRBV6-5
cdr3_aa: CASTSRLNSGYSYEQYF

j_call: TRBJ2-7
d_call: .
v_call: TRBV21-1
cdr3_aa: CASSREQGASPYEQYF

j_call: TRBJ1-5
d_call: .
v_call: TRBV13
cdr3_aa: CASSFANSNQPQHF

j_call: TRBJ2-1
d_call: TRBD2
v_call: TRBV7-2
cdr3_aa: CASSFHTGTSDYNEQFF

j_call: TRBJ2-1
d_call: .
v_call: TRBV5-1
cdr3_aa: CASTRTGLPSNEQFF

j_call: TRBJ2-3
d_call: TRBD2
v_call: TRBV2
cdr3_aa: CASSSRFSGLAGPRDTQYF

j_call: TRBJ2-7
d_call: .
v_call: TRBV24-1
cdr3_aa: CATSDLLARGGVRGGGSYEQYF

j_call: TRBJ2-6
d_call: .
v_call: TRBV7-3
cdr3_aa: CASSLGVVQRSSGANVLTF

j_call: TRBJ2-3
d_call: .
v_call: TRBV11-2
cdr3_aa: CASSFAGHGTDTQYF

j_call: TRBJ2-3
d_call: TRBD2
v_call: TRBV12-3/TRBV12-4
cdr3_aa: CASSRGSGGPTDTQYF

j_call: TRBJ1-2
d_call: TRBD1
v_call: TRBV5-4
cdr3_aa: CASSLRQGGGYTF

j_call: TRBJ1-5
d_call: TRBD1
v_call: TRBV7-9
cdr3_aa: CASSPGGAPQHF

j_call: TRBJ2-4
d_call: .
v_call: TRBV5-1
cdr3_aa: CASSLEVASRGNIQYF

j_call: TRBJ2-1
d_call: TRBD2
v_call: TRBV7-2
cdr3_aa: CASRLTSGSSYNEQFF

j_call: TRBJ1-5
d_call: .
v_call: TRBV5-1
cdr3_aa: CASSEGSNSNQPQHF

j_call: TRBJ2-1
d_call: .
v_call: TRBV7-9
cdr3_aa: CASSPRDGPPGNEQFF

j_call: TRBJ1-1
d_call: .
v_call: TRBV3-1
cdr3_aa: CASSQGVGTEAFF

j_call: TRBJ2-7
d_call: .
v_call: TRBV13
cdr3_aa: CASSLGLVISYEQYF